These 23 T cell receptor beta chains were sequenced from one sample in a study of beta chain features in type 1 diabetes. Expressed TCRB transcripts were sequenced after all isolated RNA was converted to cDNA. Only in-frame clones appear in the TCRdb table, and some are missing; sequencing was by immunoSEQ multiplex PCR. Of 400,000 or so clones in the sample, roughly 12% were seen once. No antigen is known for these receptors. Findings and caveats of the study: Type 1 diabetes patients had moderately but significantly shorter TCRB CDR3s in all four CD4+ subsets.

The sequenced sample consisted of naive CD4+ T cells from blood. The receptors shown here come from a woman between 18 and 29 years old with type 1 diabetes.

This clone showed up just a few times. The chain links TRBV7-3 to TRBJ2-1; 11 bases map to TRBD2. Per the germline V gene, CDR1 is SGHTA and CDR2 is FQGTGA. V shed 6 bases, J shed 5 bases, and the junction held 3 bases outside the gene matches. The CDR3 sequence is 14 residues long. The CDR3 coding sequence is TGTGCCAGCAGTCTAGCGGGAGGCCACAATGAGCAGTTCTTC. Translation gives CASSLAGGHNEQFF.

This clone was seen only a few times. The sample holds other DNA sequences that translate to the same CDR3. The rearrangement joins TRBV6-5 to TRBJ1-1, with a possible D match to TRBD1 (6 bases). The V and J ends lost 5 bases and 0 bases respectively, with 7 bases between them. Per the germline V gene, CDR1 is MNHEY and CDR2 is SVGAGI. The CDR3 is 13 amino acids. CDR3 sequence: CASSRTVNTEAFF. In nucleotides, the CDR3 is TGTGCCAGCAGTAGGACAGTGAACACTGAAGCTTTCTTT.

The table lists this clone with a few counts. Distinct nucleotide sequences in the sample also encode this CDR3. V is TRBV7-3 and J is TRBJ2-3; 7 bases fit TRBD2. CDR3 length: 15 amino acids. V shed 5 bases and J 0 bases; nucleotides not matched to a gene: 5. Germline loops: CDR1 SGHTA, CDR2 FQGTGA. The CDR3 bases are TGTGCCAGCAGCCCTAGCGGTACTAGCACAGATACGCAGTATTTT. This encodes CASSPSGTSTDTQYF. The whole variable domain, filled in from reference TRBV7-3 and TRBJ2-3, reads GAGVSQTPSNKVTEKGKYVELRCDPISGHTALYWYRQSLGQGPEFLIYFQGTGAADDSGLPNDRFFAVRPEGSVSTLKIQRTERGDSAVYLCASSPSGTSTDTQYFGPGTRLTVL.

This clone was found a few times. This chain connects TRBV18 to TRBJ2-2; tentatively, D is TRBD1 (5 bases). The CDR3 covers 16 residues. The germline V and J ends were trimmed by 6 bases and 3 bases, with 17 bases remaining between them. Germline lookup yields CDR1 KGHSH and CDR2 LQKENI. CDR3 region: CASSSGAGKDTGELFF. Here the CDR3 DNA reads TGTGCCAGCTCCTCGGGTGCAGGGAAGGACACCGGGGAGCTGTTTTTT.

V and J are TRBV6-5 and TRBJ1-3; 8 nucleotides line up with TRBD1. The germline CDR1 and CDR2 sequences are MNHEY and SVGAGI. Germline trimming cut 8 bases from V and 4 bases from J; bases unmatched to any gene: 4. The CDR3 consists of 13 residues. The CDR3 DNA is TGTGCCAGCGGCCGGGACAGGGGAAACACCATATATTTT. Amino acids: CASGRDRGNTIYF.

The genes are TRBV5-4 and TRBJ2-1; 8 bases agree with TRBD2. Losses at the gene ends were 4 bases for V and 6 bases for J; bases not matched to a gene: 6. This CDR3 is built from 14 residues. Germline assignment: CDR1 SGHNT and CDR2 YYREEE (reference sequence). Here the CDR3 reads CASSNRAGGNEQFF. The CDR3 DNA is TGTGCCAGCAGCAACAGGGCGGGGGGCAATGAGCAGTTCTTC.

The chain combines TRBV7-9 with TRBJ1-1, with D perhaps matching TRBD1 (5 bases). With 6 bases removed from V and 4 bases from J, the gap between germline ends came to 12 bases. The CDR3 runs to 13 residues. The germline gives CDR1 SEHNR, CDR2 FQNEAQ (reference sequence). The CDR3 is CASRPGERTEAFF. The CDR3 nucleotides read TGTGCCAGCAGGCCGGGGGAGCGCACTGAAGCTTTCTTT.

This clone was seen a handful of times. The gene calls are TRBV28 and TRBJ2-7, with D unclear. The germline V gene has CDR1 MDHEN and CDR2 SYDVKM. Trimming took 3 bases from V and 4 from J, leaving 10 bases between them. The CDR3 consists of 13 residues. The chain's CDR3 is CASSFSARYEQYF. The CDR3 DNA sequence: TGTGCCAGCAGTTTTTCGGCGAGGTACGAGCAGTACTTC.

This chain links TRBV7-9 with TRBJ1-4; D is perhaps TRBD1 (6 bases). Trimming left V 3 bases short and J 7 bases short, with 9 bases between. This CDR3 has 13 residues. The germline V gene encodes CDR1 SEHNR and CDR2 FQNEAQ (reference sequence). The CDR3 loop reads CASSFQGREKLFF. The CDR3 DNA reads TGTGCCAGCAGCTTCCAGGGGCGTGAAAAACTGTTTTTT.

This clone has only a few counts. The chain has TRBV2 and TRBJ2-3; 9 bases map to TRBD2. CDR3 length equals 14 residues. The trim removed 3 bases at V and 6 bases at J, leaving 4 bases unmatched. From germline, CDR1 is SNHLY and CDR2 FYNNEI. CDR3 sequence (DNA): TGTGCCAGCAGTGATAGACTAGCGGTCGATACGCAGTATTTT. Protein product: CASSDRLAVDTQYF.

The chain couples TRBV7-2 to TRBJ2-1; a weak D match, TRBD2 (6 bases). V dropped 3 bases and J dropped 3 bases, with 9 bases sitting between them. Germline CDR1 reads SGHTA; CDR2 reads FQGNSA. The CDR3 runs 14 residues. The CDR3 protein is CASSFSGFYNEQFF. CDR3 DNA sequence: TGTGCCAGCAGCTTCAGCGGGTTCTACAATGAGCAGTTCTTC.

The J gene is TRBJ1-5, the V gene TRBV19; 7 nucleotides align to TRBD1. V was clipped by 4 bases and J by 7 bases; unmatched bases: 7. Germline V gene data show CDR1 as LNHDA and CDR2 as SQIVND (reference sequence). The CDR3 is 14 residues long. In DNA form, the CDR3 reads TGTGCCAGTAGTACTGACAGGGCGGGCCAGCCCCAGCATTTT. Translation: CASSTDRAGQPQHF.

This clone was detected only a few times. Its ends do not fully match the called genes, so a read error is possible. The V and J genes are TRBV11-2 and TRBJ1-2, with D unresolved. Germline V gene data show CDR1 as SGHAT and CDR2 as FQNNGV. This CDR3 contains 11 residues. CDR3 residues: CASSSNYGYTF. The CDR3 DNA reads TGTGCCAGCAGCTCTAATTATGGCTACACCTTC.

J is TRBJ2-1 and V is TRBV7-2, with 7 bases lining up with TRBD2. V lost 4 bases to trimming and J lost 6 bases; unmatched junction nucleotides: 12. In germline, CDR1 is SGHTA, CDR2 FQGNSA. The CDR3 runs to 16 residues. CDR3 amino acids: CASSSASLPSGNEQFF. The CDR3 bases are TGTGCCAGCAGCTCAGCCTCGTTGCCTAGCGGCAATGAGCAGTTCTTC.

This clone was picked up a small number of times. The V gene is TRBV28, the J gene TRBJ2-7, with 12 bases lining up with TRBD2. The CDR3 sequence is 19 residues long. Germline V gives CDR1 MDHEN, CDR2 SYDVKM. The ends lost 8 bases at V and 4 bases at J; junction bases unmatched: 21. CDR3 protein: CASLSLFLAGGQVEYEQYF. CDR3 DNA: TGTGCCAGCCTCAGTTTATTCCTAGCGGGAGGGCAGGTGGAATACGAGCAGTACTTC.

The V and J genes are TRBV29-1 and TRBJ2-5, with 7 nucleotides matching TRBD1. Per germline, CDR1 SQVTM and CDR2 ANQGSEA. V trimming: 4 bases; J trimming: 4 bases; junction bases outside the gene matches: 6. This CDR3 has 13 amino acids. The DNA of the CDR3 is TGCAGCGTTGTGATAGGGGGCGGAGAGACCCAGTACTTC. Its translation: CSVVIGGGETQYF.

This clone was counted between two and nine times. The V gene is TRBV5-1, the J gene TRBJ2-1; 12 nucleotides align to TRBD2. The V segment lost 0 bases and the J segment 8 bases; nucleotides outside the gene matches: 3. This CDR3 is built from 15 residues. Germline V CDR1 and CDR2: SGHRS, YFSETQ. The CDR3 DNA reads TGCGCCAGCAGCTTGGAGCGACTAGCGGGAGATGAGCAGTTCTTC. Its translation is CASSLERLAGDEQFF.

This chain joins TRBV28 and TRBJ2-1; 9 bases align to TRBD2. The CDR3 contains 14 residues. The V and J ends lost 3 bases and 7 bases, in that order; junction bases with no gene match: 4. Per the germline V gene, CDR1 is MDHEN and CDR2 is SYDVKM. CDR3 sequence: CASSLGGGANEQFF. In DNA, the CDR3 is TGTGCCAGCAGTTTGGGCGGGGGGGCAAATGAGCAGTTCTTC.

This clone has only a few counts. The DNA for the CDR3 is TGTGCCAGCTCACCAATGACAGGTCAGATTGGGGACAATGAGCAGTTCTTC. Translation: CASSPMTGQIGDNEQFF. V usage is TRBV18 and J usage is TRBJ2-1, with D tentatively TRBD1 (6 bases). The CDR3 extends over 17 amino acids. Trimming took 2 bases from V and 5 from J, leaving 19 bases between them. Germline CDR1 reads KGHSH; CDR2 reads LQKENI.

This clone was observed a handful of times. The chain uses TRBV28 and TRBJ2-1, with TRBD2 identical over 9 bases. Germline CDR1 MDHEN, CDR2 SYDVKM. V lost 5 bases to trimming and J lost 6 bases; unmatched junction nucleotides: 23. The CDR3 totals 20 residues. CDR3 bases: TGTGCCAGCAGTCCCCGGGGACTAGCTAGGTCCAAACGGGAAACCAATGAGCAGTTCTTC. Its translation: CASSPRGLARSKRETNEQFF.

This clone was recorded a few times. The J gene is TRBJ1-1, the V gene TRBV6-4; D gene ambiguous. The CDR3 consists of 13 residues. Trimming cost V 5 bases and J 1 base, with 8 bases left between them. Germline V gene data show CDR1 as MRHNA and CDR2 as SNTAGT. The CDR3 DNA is TGTGCCAGCAGTCAAACTTCGAACACTGAAGCTTTCTTT. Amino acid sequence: CASSQTSNTEAFF.

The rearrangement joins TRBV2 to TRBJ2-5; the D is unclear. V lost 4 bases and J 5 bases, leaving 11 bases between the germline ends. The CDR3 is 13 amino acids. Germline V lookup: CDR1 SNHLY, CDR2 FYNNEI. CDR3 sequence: CASSVTPPETQYF. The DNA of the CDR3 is TGTGCCAGCAGTGTGACACCTCCGGAGACCCAGTACTTC.

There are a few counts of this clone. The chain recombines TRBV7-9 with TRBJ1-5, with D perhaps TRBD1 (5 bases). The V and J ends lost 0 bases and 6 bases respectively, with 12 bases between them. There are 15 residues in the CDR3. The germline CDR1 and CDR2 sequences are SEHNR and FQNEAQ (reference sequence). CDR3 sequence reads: CASSLAGARSQPQHF. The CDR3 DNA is TGTGCCAGCAGCTTAGCAGGGGCGCGGTCTCAGCCCCAGCATTTT.